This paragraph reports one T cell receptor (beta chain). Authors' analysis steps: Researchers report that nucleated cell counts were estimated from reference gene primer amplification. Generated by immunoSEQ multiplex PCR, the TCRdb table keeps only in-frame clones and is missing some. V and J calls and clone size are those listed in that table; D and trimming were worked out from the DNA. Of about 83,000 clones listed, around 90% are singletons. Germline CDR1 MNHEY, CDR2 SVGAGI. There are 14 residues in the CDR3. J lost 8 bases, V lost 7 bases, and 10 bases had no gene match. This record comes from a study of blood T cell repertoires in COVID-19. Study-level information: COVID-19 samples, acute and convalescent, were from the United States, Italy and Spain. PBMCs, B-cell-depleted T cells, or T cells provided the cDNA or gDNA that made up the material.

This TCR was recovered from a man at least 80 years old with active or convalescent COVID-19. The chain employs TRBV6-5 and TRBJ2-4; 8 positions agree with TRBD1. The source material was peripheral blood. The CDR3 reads CASTRQGFFDIQYF. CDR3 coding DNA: TGTGCCAGCACCCGACAGGGGTTCTTTGACATTCAGTACTTC.